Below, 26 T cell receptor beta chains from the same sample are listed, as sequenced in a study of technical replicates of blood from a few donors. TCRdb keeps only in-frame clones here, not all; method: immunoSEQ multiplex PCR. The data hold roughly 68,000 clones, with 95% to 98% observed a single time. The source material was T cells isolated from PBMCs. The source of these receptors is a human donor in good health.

The CDR3 sequence is CASSRTSGGGELFF. Here the CDR3 DNA reads TGCGCCAGCAGCCGGACTAGCGGAGGCGGGGAGCTGTTTTTT. The chain employs TRBV5-1 and TRBJ2-2; 10 bases match TRBD2. The ends lost 4 bases at V and 7 bases at J; junction bases unmatched: 4. The germline V gene encodes CDR1 SGHRS and CDR2 YFSETQ. CDR3 length: 14 amino acids.

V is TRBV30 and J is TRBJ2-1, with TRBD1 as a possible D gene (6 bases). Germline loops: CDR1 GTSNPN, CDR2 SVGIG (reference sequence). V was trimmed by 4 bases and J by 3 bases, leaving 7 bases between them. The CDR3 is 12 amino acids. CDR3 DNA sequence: TGTGCCTGGAAAGGGGGCTACAATGAGCAGTTCTTC. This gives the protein CAWKGGYNEQFF.

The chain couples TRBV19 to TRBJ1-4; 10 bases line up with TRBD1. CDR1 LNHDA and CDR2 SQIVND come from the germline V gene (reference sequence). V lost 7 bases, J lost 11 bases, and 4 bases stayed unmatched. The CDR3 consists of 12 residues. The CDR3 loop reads CASTLTGGKLFF. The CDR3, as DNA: TGTGCCAGTACCTTGACAGGGGGCAAACTGTTTTTT.

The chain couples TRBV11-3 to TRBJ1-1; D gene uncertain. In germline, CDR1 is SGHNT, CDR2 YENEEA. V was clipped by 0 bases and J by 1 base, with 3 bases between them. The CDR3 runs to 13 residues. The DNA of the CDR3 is TGTGCCAGCAGCTTAGAACAGAACACTGAAGCTTTCTTT. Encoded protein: CASSLEQNTEAFF.

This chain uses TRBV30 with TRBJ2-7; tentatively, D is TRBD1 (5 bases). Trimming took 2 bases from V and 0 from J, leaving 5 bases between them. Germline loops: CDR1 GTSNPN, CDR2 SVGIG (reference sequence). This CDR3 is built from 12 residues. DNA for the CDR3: TGTGCCTGGAGTCAGGGCTCCTACGAGCAGTACTTC. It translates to CAWSQGSYEQYF.

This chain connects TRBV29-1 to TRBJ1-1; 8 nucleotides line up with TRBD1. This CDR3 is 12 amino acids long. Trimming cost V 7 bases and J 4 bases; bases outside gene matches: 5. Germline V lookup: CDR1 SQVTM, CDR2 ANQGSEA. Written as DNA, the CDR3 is TGCAGCGAAGACAGGGGCAGCACTGAAGCTTTCTTT. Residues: CSEDRGSTEAFF.

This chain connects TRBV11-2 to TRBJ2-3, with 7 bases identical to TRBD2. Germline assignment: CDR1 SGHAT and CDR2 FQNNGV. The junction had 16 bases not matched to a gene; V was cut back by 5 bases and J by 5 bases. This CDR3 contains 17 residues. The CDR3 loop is CASSPRIRRELGDTQYF. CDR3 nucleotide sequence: TGTGCCAGCAGCCCCAGAATACGGCGGGAGTTAGGAGATACGCAGTATTTT.

The chain's CDR3 is CASSQGDKAYEQYF. CDR3 DNA sequence: TGTGCCAGCAGTCAGGGCGACAAGGCCTACGAGCAGTACTTC. The V and J genes are TRBV6-1 and TRBJ2-7, with D possibly being TRBD1 (5 bases). CDR3 length: 14 residues. Trimming shortened V by 5 bases and J by 2 bases, and 13 bases separated the two germline ends. From germline, CDR1 is MNHNS and CDR2 SASEGT.

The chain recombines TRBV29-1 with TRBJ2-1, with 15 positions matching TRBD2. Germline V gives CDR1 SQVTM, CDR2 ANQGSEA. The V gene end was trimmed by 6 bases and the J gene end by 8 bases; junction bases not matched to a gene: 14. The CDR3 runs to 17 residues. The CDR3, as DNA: TGCAGCGTGGGGGGGACTAGCGGGAGGAGGGGGTGGTATGAGCAGTTCTTC. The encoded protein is CSVGGTSGRRGWYEQFF.

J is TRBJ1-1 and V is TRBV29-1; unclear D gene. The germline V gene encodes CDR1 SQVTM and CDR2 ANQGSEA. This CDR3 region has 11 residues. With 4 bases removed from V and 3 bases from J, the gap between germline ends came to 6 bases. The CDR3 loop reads CSVVGYTEAFF. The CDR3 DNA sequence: TGCAGCGTTGTCGGGTACACTGAAGCTTTCTTT.

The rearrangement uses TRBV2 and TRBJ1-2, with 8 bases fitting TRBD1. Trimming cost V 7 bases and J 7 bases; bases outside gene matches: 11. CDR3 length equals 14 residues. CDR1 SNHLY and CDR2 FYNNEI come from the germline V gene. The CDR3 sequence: CASTEDRVVSGYTF. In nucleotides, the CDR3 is TGTGCCAGCACTGAGGACAGGGTAGTGAGTGGCTACACCTTC. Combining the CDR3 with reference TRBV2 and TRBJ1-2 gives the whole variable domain EPEVTQTPSHQVTQMGQEVILRCVPISNHLYFYWYRQILGQKVEFLVSFYNNEISEKSEIFDDQFSVERPDGSNFTLKIRSTKLEDSAMYFCASTEDRVVSGYTFGSGTRLTVV.

CDR3 sequence reads: CASSSNRDRSRFWQPQHF. The CDR3 nucleotides are TGTGCCAGCAGTTCCAACCGGGACAGGAGTCGATTTTGGCAGCCCCAGCATTTT. The rearrangement links TRBV27 to TRBJ1-5, with 8 nucleotides matching TRBD1. Per germline, CDR1 MNHEY and CDR2 SMNVEV (reference sequence). This CDR3 spans 18 amino acids. Losses at the gene ends were 4 bases for V and 7 bases for J; bases not matched to a gene: 18.

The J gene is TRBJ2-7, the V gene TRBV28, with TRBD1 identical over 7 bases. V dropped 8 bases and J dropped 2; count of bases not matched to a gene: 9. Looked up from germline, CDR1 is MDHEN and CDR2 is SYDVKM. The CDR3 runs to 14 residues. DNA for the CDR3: TGTGCCAGCTTTTCCGGGACAGTAGCCTACGAGCAGTACTTC. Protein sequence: CASFSGTVAYEQYF. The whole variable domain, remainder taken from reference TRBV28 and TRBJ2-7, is DVKVTQSSRYLVKRTGEKVFLECVQDMDHENMFWYRQDPGLGLRLIYFSYDVKMKEKGDIPEGYSVSREKKERFSLILESASTNQTSMYLCASFSGTVAYEQYFGPGTRLTVT.

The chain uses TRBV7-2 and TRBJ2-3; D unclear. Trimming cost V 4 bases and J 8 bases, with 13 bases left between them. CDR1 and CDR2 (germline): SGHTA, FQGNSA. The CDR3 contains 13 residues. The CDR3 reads CASSWSRDGTQYF. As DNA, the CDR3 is TGTGCCAGCAGCTGGTCTAGAGATGGTACGCAGTATTTT.

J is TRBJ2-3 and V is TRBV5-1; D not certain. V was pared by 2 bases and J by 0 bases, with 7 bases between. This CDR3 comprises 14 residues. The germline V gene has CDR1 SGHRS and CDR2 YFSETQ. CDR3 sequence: CASSFTGSTDTQYF. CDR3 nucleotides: TGCGCCAGCAGCTTTACCGGGAGCACAGATACGCAGTATTTT.

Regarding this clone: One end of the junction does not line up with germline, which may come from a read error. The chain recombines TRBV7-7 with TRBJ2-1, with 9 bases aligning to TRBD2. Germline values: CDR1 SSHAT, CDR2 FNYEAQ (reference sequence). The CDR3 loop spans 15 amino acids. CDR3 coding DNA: TGTGCTAGCAGCCTTCGCGGGAGGGCCCTCAATGAGCAGTTCTTC. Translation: CASSLRGRALNEQFF.

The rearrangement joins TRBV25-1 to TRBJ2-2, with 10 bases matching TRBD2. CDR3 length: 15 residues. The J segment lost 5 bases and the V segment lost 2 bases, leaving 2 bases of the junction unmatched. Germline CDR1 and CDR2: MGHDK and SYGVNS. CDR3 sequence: CASSELAGATGELFF. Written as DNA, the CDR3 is TGTGCCAGCAGTGAACTAGCGGGAGCTACCGGGGAGCTGTTTTTT.

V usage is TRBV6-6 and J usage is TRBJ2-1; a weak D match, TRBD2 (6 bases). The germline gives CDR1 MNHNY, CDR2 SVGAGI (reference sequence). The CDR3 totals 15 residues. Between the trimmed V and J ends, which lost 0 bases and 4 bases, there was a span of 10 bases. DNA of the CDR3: TGTGCCAGCAGTTACTCGATGGAGGGGTACAATGAGCAGTTCTTC. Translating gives CASSYSMEGYNEQFF.

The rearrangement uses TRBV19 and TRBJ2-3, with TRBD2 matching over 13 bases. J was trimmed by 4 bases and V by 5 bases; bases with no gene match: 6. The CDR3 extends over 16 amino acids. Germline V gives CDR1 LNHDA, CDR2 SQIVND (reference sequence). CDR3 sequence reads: CASSLRTSGSPDTQYF. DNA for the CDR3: TGTGCCAGTAGTCTACGGACTAGCGGGAGCCCAGATACGCAGTATTTT.

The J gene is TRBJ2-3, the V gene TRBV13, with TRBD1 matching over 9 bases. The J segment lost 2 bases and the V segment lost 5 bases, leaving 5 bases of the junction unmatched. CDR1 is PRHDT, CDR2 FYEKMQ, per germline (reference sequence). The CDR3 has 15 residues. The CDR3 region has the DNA TGTGCCAGCAGCGTGGACAGGGGCTACACAGATACGCAGTATTTT. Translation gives CASSVDRGYTDTQYF.

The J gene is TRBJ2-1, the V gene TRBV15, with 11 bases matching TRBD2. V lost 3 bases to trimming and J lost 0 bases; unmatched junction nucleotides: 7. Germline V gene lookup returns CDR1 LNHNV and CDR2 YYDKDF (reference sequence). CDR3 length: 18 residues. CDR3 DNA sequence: TGTGCCACCAGCAGTGGGACTAGCGGTTTAAGCTCCTACAATGAGCAGTTCTTC. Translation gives CATSSGTSGLSSYNEQFF.

CDR3 residues: CASGQTLETQYF. The CDR3 DNA is TGTGCCAGCGGCCAAACCCTGGAGACCCAGTACTTC. This chain uses TRBV6-5 with TRBJ2-5; D call uncertain. The ends were cut back, 8 bases at V and 5 bases at J, with 12 bases in the middle. Germline assignment: CDR1 MNHEY and CDR2 SVGAGI. CDR3 length: 12 residues.

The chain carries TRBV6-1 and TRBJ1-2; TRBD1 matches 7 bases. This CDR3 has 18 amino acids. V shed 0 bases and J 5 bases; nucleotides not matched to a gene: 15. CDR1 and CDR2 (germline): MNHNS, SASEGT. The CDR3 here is CASSEARDRAYGRYGYTF. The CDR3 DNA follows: TGTGCCAGCAGTGAAGCGCGCGACAGGGCATACGGGCGGTATGGCTACACCTTC.

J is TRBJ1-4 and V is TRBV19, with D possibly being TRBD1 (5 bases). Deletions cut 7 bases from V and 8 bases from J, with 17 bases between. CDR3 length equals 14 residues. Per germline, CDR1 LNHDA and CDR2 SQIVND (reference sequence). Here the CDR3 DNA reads TGTGCCAGTACCCTGGGACTTCGGGGAGAAAAACTGTTTTTT. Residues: CASTLGLRGEKLFF. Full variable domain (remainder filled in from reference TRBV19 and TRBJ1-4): DGGITQSPKYLFRKEGQNVTLSCEQNLNHDAMYWYRQDPGQGLRLIYYSQIVNDFQKGDIAEGYSVSREKKESFPLTVTSAQKNPTAFYLCASTLGLRGEKLFFGSGTQLSVL.

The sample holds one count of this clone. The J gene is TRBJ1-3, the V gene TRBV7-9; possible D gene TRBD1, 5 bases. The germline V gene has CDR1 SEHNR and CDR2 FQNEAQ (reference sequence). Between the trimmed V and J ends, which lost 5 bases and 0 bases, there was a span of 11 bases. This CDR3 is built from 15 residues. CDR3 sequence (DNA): TGTGCCAGCAGCCTAGACAGAATCTCTGGAAACACCATATATTTT. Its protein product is CASSLDRISGNTIYF. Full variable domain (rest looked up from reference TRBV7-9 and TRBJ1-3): DTGVSQNPRHKITKRGQNVTFRCDPISEHNRLYWYRQTLGQGPEFLTYFQNEAQLEKSRLLSDRFSAERPKGSFSTLEIQRTEQGDSAMYLCASSLDRISGNTIYFGEGSWLTVV.

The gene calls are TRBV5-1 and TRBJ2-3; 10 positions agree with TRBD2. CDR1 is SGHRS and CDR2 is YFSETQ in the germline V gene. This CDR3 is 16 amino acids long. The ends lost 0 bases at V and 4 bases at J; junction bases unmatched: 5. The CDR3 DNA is TGCGCCAGCAGCTTGGCGGGAGCGGGAGGGGCAGATACGCAGTATTTT. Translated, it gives CASSLAGAGGADTQYF.